These 3 T cell receptor beta chains were sequenced from one sample in a study of cytomegalovirus exposure and HLA in healthy donors. PCR amplification relied on 60 Vbeta primers (plus 13 Jbeta primers). The table came from immunoSEQ multiplex PCR; TCRdb's copy has only in-frame clones and leaves some out. Recorded for this sample: 55,000 to 75,000 clones. Sequencing used PBMCs. All receptors derive from a woman aged 25 to 39 in good health and CMV-seronegative.

This sequence joins TRBV5-6 and TRBJ2-7; TRBD1 agrees at 7 bases. Germline values: CDR1 SGHDT, CDR2 YYEEEE. The CDR3 has 14 amino acids. After removal of 5 bases from V and 4 bases from J, the junction contained 9 bases not matched to a gene. The CDR3 region has the DNA TGTGCCAGCAGGCGGTCGGGACAGAAGTACGAGCAGTACTTC. This codes for CASRRSGQKYEQYF. Combining the CDR3 with reference TRBV5-6 and TRBJ2-7 gives the whole variable domain DAGVTQSPTHLIKTRGQQVTLRCSPKSGHDTVSWYQQALGQGPQFIFQYYEEEERQRGNFPDRFSGHQFPNYSSELNVNALLLGDSALYLCASRRSGQKYEQYFGPGTRLTVT.

This sequence joins TRBV6-5 and TRBJ2-7, with 9 bases matching TRBD1. The V segment lost 5 bases and the J segment 4 bases; nucleotides outside the gene matches: 6. Germline CDR1 MNHEY, CDR2 SVGAGI. The length of the CDR3 is 14 residues. For the CDR3, the DNA is TGTGCCAGCAGTACCCGGACAGGGGATTACGAGCAGTACTTC. Protein: CASSTRTGDYEQYF.

The chain links TRBV7-3 to TRBJ1-1; 10 bases map to TRBD1. Germline lookup yields CDR1 SGHTA and CDR2 FQGTGA. The length of the CDR3 is 13 residues. V was clipped by 5 bases and J by 8 bases; unmatched bases: 5. The DNA of the CDR3 is TGTGCCAGCAGCATAGGGACAGGGGAAGAAGCTTTCTTT. The encoded protein is CASSIGTGEEAFF. Full variable domain (missing parts from reference TRBV7-3 and TRBJ1-1): GAGVSQTPSNKVTEKGKYVELRCDPISGHTALYWYRQSLGQGPEFLIYFQGTGAADDSGLPNDRFFAVRPEGSVSTLKIQRTERGDSAVYLCASSIGTGEEAFFGQGTRLTVV.